These 16 T cell receptor beta chains were sequenced from one sample in a study of T cells in women clearing cervical HPV infection (dated by TCRdb to 2016 to 2018). The library was built by means of the immunoSEQ multiplex PCR assay. TCRdb took this table from immuneACCESS and kept in-frame rearrangements with V and J called. Such tables lack part of the clones; where checked against another copy, unresolved V genes explain under half of the gap, and the rest is unexplained. In this sample's table one finds about 20,000 clones. The top ten constitute 5% to 7% of the sample. Input material: blood buffy coat. The receptors come from a woman aged 18 to 75 with a cervical HPV16 infection that either progressed to CIN3+ or cleared (not recorded which).

A note on this clone: From the germline J gene comes the end of the CDR3, since the read stops 3 residues before it. The chain joins TRBV29-1 to TRBJ1-5; D possibly corresponds to TRBD1 (5 bases). Per germline, CDR1 SQVTM and CDR2 ANQGSEA. The CDR3 has 17 residues. Deletions cut 7 bases from V and 5 bases from J, with 27 bases between. CDR3 DNA (partial): TGCAGCGCCACAGCGGGACGGCCAGGGTCGTTATATCAGCCC. Amino acids: CSATAGRPGSLYQP. The CDR3 as a whole reads CSATAGRPGSLYQPQHF.

CDR3 DNA, as far as it was read: TGTGCCAGTAGTTTGTCTAGCGCTACAGATACG. Protein product: CASSLSSATDT. From start to end, the CDR3 is CASSLSSATDTQYF. The rearrangement uses TRBV19 and TRBJ2-3; perhaps TRBD2 as D (6 bases). The read is 3 residues too short to cover the CDR3 end, so that end is filled in from the germline J gene. The length of the CDR3 is 14 residues. Germline-derived CDR1 and CDR2 are LNHDA and SQIVND (reference sequence). V lost 5 bases and J 3 bases, leaving 12 bases between the germline ends.

In regard to this clone: The read halts 3 residues ahead of the CDR3 end, with the missing end drawn from the germline J gene. The chain links TRBV7-2 to TRBJ1-4, with a possible D match to TRBD1 (5 bases). CDR3 length equals 14 residues. Germline V gene sequence: CDR1 SGHTA, CDR2 FQGNSA. CDR3 DNA, as far as it was read: TGTGCCAGCAGCTCAGGTATTGGGGCCAACGTA. It encodes CASSSGIGANV. The CDR3 reads in full as CASSSGIGANVLFF. The whole variable domain, remainder taken from reference TRBV7-2 and TRBJ1-4, is GAGVSQSPSNKVTEKGKDVELRCDPISGHTALYWYRQSLGQGLEFLIYFQGNSAPDKSGLPSDRFSAERTGGSVSTLTIQRTQQEDSAVYLCASSSGIGANVLFFGSGTQLSVL.

Points on this clone: The read halts 3 residues ahead of the CDR3 end, with the missing end drawn from the germline J gene. The V call is TRBV23-1, the J call TRBJ2-1; perhaps TRBD2 as D (7 bases). TRBV23-1 belongs to the ORF category, with a function that is uncertain. V was pared by 1 base and J by 3 bases, with 16 bases between. CDR3 size: 17 residues. The sequenced CDR3 bases are TGCGCCAGCAGTCAATGGACTGGGGGGGCTAACTACAATGAG. It translates to CASSQWTGGANYNE. The full CDR3 is CASSQWTGGANYNEQFF.

A remark on this clone: The read ends 3 residues shy of where the CDR3 ends; the end is completed using the germline J gene. The V call is TRBV19, the J call TRBJ1-5, with 7 bases identical to TRBD1. Germline trimming cut 3 bases from V and 9 bases from J; bases unmatched to any gene: 5. In germline, CDR1 is LNHDA, CDR2 SQIVND (reference sequence). This CDR3 is 13 amino acids long. The CDR3 bases that were read are TGTGCCAGTAGTATCGACAGGGACAGGCCC. This gives the protein CASSIDRDRP. The full CDR3 reads CASSIDRDRPQHF.

A note on this clone: The read gets to within 3 residues of the CDR3 end, and the germline J gene fills in the rest. The chain combines TRBV7-2 with TRBJ2-1, with TRBD2 identical over 7 bases. CDR3 length equals 15 residues. Germline values: CDR1 SGHTA, CDR2 FQGNSA. Losses at the gene ends were 4 bases for V and 2 bases for J; bases not matched to a gene: 5. This CDR3 reads CASSSHSGPYNEQFF. Partial CDR3 DNA: TGTGCCAGCAGCTCCCATAGCGGGCCCTACAATGAG.

Concerning this clone: The sequence runs out 3 residues before the end of the CDR3; the remainder is reconstructed from the germline J gene. The J gene is TRBJ2-5, the V gene TRBV28, with 11 bases lining up with TRBD2. V shed 3 bases, J shed 5 bases, and the junction held 8 bases outside the gene matches. Germline V gene sequence: CDR1 MDHEN, CDR2 SYDVKM. The CDR3 consists of 16 residues. CDR3 DNA (partial): TGTGCCAGCAGTTTCTTATTAGCGGGAGGGCCGGAGACC. Its protein product is CASSFLLAGGPET. The full CDR3 protein reads CASSFLLAGGPETQYF.

Details on this clone: The read gets to within 3 residues of the CDR3 end, and the germline J gene fills in the rest. This rearrangement joins TRBV2 to TRBJ1-4; TRBD1 matches 7 bases. CDR3 length: 16 amino acids. Germline V gene sequence: CDR1 SNHLY, CDR2 FYNNEI. The CDR3 spells CASSNLQGTYNSPLFF. CDR3 DNA, as far as it was read: TGTGCCAGCAGTAACCTACAGGGGACCTATAATTCACCA.

As to this clone: The sequence runs out 3 residues before the end of the CDR3; the remainder is reconstructed from the germline J gene. The genes are TRBV18 and TRBJ2-7; 9 nucleotides agree with TRBD1. V lost 2 bases, J lost 3 bases, and 5 bases stayed unmatched. This CDR3 is 15 amino acids long. Germline V gene sequence: CDR1 KGHSH, CDR2 LQKENI. The sequenced CDR3 bases are TGTGCCAGCTCACCAAGGACAGGGGCGGACTACGAG. Translating it yields CASSPRTGADYE. The complete CDR3 sequence is CASSPRTGADYEQYF.

This clone is called medium-sized based on its frequency. The read finishes 3 residues shy of the CDR3 end, and the germline J gene is used to complete it. The J gene is TRBJ2-2, the V gene TRBV12-3 or TRBV12-4; no clear D. The length of the CDR3 is 14 residues. V was trimmed by 5 bases and J by 3 bases, leaving 10 bases between them. The sequenced part of the CDR3 DNA is TGTGCCAGCAGTCTTAGACTCTACACCGGGGAG. This codes for CASSLRLYTGE. The CDR3, in full, reads CASSLRLYTGELFF.

About this clone: The read terminates 3 residues before the CDR3 end, so the remaining end is supplied by the germline J gene. The gene calls are TRBV2 and TRBJ1-2; no firm D call. From germline, CDR1 is SNHLY and CDR2 FYNNEI. The CDR3 consists of 12 residues. The CDR3 loop is CASRASGREYTF. CDR3 DNA (partial): TGTGCCAGCAGGGCTAGCGGGAGGGAG.

For this clone: At one end the junction does not follow the germline gene, possibly because of a read error. The read is 3 residues too short to cover the CDR3 end, so that end is filled in from the germline J gene. The chain uses TRBV4-2 and TRBJ2-3; TRBD2 agrees at 9 bases. Per germline, CDR1 LGHNA and CDR2 YNFKEQ. The CDR3 contains 16 residues. The CDR3 region is CASSQDVSGRTDTQYF. The DNA read from the CDR3 is TGCGCCAGCAGCCAAGATGTTAGCGGGAGAACAGATACG.

Worth noting for this clone: Coverage ceases 3 residues before the CDR3 finishes, and the germline J gene fills in the end. The gene calls are TRBV18 and TRBJ1-1; TRBD1 aligns across 7 bases. J gave up 1 base and V 3 bases, and 2 bases lay outside the gene matches. The CDR3 is made up of 14 amino acids. Germline CDR1 and CDR2: KGHSH and LQKENI. CDR3 in amino acids: CASSPTGRNTEAFF. The DNA read from the CDR3 is TGTGCCAGCTCACCGACAGGGCGGAACACTGAA.

This clone is identified as medium-sized from frequency. Sequencing ends 3 residues short of the CDR3 end; the germline J gene provides the rest. The chain employs TRBV7-2 and TRBJ2-7, with 10 nucleotides matching TRBD2. This CDR3 has 15 amino acids. Trimming at V came to 5 bases and at J to 3 bases, leaving 7 bases not matched to a gene. The germline V gene has CDR1 SGHTA and CDR2 FQGNSA. The CDR3 protein is CASSGWTSGFYEQYF. CDR3 DNA (partial): TGTGCCAGCAGCGGGTGGACTAGCGGTTTCTACGAG.

Note on this clone: The read ends 3 residues early relative to the CDR3; the germline J gene fills the gap. The same CDR3 can be traced to other DNA sequences in this sample. The chain combines TRBV18 with TRBJ2-1, with 11 bases fitting TRBD2. This CDR3 spans 18 amino acids. V lost 1 base and J lost 4; bases outside the gene matches: 9. Germline V gene lookup returns CDR1 KGHSH and CDR2 LQKENI. The CDR3 bases that were read are TGTGCCAGCTCACCACTCCTCCTTACTAGCGGGAGTTACAATGAG. Protein product: CASSPLLLTSGSYNE. The full CDR3 sequence reads CASSPLLLTSGSYNEQFF.

This clone shows up as medium-sized (0.01 to 0.1%) by frequency. The DNA ends 3 residues before the CDR3 does, and the rest of the CDR3 is filled in from the germline J gene. The chain is built from TRBV29-1 and TRBJ2-5, with a possible D match to TRBD1 (5 bases). The CDR3 consists of 17 residues. CDR1 is SQVTM and CDR2 is ANQGSEA in the germline V gene. With 5 bases removed from V and 4 bases from J, the gap between germline ends came to 26 bases. The covered CDR3 bases are TGCAGCGTTCACCCCGTCTTACAGGCGAACCTAGGAGAGACC. Translation gives CSVHPVLQANLGET. The full CDR3 sequence reads CSVHPVLQANLGETQYF.